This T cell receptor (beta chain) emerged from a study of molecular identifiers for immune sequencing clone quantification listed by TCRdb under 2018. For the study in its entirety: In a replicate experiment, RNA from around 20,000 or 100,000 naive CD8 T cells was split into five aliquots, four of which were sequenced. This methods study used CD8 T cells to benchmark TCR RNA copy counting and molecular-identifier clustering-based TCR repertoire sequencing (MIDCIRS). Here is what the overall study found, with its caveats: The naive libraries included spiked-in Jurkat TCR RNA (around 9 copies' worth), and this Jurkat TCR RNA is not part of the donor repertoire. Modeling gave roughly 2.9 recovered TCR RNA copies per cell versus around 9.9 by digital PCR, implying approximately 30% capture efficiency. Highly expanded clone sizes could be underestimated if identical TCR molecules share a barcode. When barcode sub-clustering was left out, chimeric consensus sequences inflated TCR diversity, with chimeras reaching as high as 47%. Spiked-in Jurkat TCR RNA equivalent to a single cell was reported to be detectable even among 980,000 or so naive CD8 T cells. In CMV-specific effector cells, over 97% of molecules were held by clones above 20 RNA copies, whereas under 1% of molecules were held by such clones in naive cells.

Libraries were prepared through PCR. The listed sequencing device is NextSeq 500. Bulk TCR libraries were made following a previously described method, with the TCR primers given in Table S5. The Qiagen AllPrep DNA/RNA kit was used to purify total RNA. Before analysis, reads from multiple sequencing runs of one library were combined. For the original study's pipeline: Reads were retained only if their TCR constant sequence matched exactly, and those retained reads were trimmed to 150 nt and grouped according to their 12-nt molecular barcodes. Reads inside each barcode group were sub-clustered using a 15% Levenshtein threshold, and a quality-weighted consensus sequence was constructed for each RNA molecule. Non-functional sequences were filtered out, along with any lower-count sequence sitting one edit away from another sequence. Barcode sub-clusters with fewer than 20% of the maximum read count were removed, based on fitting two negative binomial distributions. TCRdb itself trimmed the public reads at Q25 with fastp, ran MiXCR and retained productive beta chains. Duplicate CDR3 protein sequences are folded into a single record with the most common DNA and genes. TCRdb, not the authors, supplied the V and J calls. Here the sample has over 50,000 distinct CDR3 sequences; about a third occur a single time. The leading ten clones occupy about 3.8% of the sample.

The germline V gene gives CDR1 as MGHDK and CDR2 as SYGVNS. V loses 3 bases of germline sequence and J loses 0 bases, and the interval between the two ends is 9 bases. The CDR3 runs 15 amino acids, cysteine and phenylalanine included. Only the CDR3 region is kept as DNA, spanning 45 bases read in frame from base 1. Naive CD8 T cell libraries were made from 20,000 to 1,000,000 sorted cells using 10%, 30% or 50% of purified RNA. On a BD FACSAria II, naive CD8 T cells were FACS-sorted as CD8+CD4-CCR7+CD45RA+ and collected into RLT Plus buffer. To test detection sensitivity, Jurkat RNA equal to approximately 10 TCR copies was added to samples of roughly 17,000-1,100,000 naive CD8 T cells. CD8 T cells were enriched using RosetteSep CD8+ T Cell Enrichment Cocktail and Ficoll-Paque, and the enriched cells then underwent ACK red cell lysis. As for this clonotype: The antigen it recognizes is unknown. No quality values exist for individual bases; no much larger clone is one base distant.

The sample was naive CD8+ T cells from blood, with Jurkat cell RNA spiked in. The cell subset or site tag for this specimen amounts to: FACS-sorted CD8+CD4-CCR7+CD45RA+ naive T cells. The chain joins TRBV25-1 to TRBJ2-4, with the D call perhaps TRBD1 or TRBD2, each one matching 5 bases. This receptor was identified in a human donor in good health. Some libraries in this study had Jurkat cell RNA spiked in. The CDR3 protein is CASSDSGLAKNIQYF. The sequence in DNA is TGTGCCAGCAGTGACTCGGGGCTAGCCAAAAACATTCAGTACTTC.